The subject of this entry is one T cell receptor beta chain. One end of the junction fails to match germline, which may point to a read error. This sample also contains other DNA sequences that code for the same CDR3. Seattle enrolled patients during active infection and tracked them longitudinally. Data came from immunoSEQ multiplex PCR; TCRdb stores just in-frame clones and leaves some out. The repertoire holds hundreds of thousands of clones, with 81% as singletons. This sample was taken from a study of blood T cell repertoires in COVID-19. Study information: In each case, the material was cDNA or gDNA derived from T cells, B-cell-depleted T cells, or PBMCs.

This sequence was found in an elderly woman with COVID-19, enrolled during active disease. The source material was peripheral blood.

The CDR3 sequence is CASSLGRGTSPLHF. CDR3 coding DNA: TGCGCCAGCAGTTTGGGCAGGGGAACTTCACCCCTCCACTTT. The genes are TRBV5-1 and TRBJ1-6; tentatively, D is TRBD1 (6 bases). The germline V gene has CDR1 SGHRS and CDR2 YFSETQ. This CDR3 is 14 amino acids long.